This T cell receptor (beta chain) came from a study of blood T cell repertoires in COVID-19. Whole-study context: Specimens from acute and convalescent COVID-19 originated in the United States, Italy and Spain. The analysed material was cDNA or gDNA that came from T cells, B-cell-depleted T cells, or PBMCs.

This clone has only a few counts. Which cohort a participant joined came from the clinical history participants gave. The CDR3 length is 18 residues. V lost 6 bases to trimming and J lost 0 bases, with 23 bases between them. Germline assignment: CDR1 KGHSH and CDR2 LQKENI. In the authors' methods: Researchers report that nucleated cell counts were estimated from reference gene primer amplification. TCRdb's copy holds only in-frame clones and misses some; the assay was immunoSEQ multiplex PCR. The DNA gave D and trimming, while V, J and clone size come from that table. The data show some 130,000 clones, with around four fifths seen just once and 2% to 2.5% held by the top ten.

This TCR was recovered from a man aged 40-55 years with acute COVID-19. Sequences were obtained from PBMCs or T cells enriched from blood (not recorded which). The chain couples TRBV18 to TRBJ1-1; D call uncertain. Here the CDR3 DNA reads TGTGCCAGCTCCCTCCAACGTGGTGAGCTACGTCTGAACACTGAAGCTTTCTTT. Protein sequence: CASSLQRGELRLNTEAFF.